The 30 T cell receptor beta chains presented below share a single source sample, sequenced in a study of blood T cell repertoires in COVID-19. Sequencing was performed with immunoSEQ multiplex PCR; in TCRdb, only in-frame clones are kept and a portion is missing. The sample has some 100,000 clones; around 90% are singletons. The sample comprised peripheral blood. Source of these receptors: an elderly woman with active COVID-19.

This chain uses TRBV9 with TRBJ2-2, with 8 bases fitting TRBD2. CDR3 length equals 15 residues. Unmatched junction bases numbered 7, after V lost 5 bases and J lost 4 bases. Germline loops: CDR1 SGDLS, CDR2 YYNGEE. CDR3 loop: CASSSAGGATGELFF. The CDR3 DNA reads as TGTGCCAGCAGTTCCGCCGGGGGGGCCACCGGGGAGCTGTTTTTT. The whole variable domain, filled in from reference TRBV9 and TRBJ2-2, reads DSGVTQTPKHLITATGQRVTLRCSPRSGDLSVYWYQQSLDQGLQFLIQYYNGEERAKGNILERFSAQQFPDLHSELNLSSLELGDSALYFCASSSAGGATGELFFGEGSRLTVL.

This clone was seen a handful of times. The chain recombines TRBV29-1 with TRBJ1-2, with D maybe TRBD1 (6 bases). Germline CDR1 reads SQVTM; CDR2 reads ANQGSEA. Trimming took off 6 bases at V and 0 bases at J, with 14 bases between the two ends. This CDR3 contains 14 residues. The CDR3 DNA sequence: TGCAGCGTAACCCCTGGACAGACTAACTATGGCTACACCTTC. Its protein is CSVTPGQTNYGYTF.

The chain combines TRBV4-3 with TRBJ1-5; 7 bases fit TRBD1. The CDR3 runs 16 residues. After removal of 0 bases from V and 6 bases from J, the junction contained 8 bases not matched to a gene. The germline V gene has CDR1 LGHNA and CDR2 YSLEER. The CDR3 coding sequence is TGCGCCAGCAGCCAAGATTTGGCAGGGGGGTTTCAGCCCCAGCATTTT. Encoded protein: CASSQDLAGGFQPQHF.

The chain carries TRBV28 and TRBJ1-4; 7 bases match TRBD1. Trimming at V came to 7 bases and at J to 4 bases, leaving 3 bases not matched to a gene. CDR3 length: 13 residues. CDR1 is MDHEN and CDR2 is SYDVKM in the germline V gene. CDR3 coding DNA: TGTGCCAGCACCCAGGGGGTTAATGAAAAACTGTTTTTT. It yields the protein CASTQGVNEKLFF.

The chain recombines TRBV18 with TRBJ2-3; 7 bases are a match to TRBD2. The V gene end was trimmed by 6 bases and the J gene end by 3 bases; junction bases not matched to a gene: 9. Germline values: CDR1 KGHSH, CDR2 LQKENI. The length of the CDR3 is 15 residues. The DNA for the CDR3 is TGTGCCAGCTCCCCGGCCAGCGGGAAAACAGATACGCAGTATTTT. It is translated as CASSPASGKTDTQYF.

CDR3 bases: TGCGCCAGCACCGACGGGACTATCGGGAATGAGCAGTTCTTC. Translated: CASTDGTIGNEQFF. This chain joins TRBV5-1 and TRBJ2-1, with TRBD2 identical over 7 bases. The V gene's germline CDR1 is SGHRS and CDR2 YFSETQ. CDR3 length equals 14 residues. V was pared by 6 bases and J by 7 bases, with 10 bases of the junction left unmatched.

The J gene is TRBJ2-1, the V gene TRBV3-1 (or the pseudogene TRBV3-2); 11 positions match TRBD2. This CDR3 spans 15 amino acids. The V segment lost 4 bases and the J segment 3 bases; nucleotides outside the gene matches: 2. The V gene's germline CDR1 is LGHDT and CDR2 YNNKEL (reference sequence). This CDR3 is CASSLGLADYNEQFF. DNA for the CDR3: TGTGCCAGCAGCCTGGGACTAGCGGACTACAATGAGCAGTTCTTC.

The chain links TRBV7-8 to TRBJ1-1; 9 bases align to TRBD1. In germline, CDR1 is SGHVS, CDR2 FQNEAQ. This CDR3 has 16 residues. J was trimmed by 6 bases and V by 3 bases; bases with no gene match: 11. The CDR3 sequence is CASSFSEDRGDPEAFF. Written as DNA, the CDR3 is TGTGCCAGCAGCTTTTCGGAGGACAGGGGCGACCCTGAAGCTTTCTTT.

The gene calls are TRBV5-1 and TRBJ2-5, with TRBD2 as a possible D gene (6 bases). There are 13 residues in the CDR3. V lost 4 bases, J lost 2 bases, and 9 bases lay in between. Germline-derived CDR1 and CDR2 are SGHRS and YFSETQ. CDR3 DNA sequence: TGCGCCAGCAGCGGGGGACTGCAAGAGACCCAGTACTTC. It codes for CASSGGLQETQYF.

The chain recombines TRBV18 with TRBJ2-7, with TRBD1 identical over 11 bases. Germline-derived CDR1 and CDR2 are KGHSH and LQKENI. The ends lost 4 bases at V and 2 bases at J; junction bases unmatched: 7. This CDR3 spans 16 amino acids. CDR3 sequence (DNA): TGTGCCAGCTCACTCCGGACAGGGGGCCCAACCTACGAGCAGTACTTC. Amino acid sequence: CASSLRTGGPTYEQYF.

This clone was detected only once. The chain recombines TRBV19 with TRBJ1-6; 9 nucleotides align to TRBD1. This CDR3 is 14 amino acids long. The germline gives CDR1 LNHDA, CDR2 SQIVND (reference sequence). With V trimmed by 2 bases and J by 10 bases, 3 bases remained unmatched. CDR3 protein: CASSITGGGSPLHF. In DNA form, the CDR3 reads TGTGCCAGTAGTATAACAGGGGGCGGATCACCCCTCCACTTT.

This rearrangement joins TRBV5-6 to TRBJ2-7, with no clear D. CDR3 length: 11 residues. The germline V and J ends were trimmed by 8 bases and 4 bases, with 10 bases remaining between them. Per germline, CDR1 SGHDT and CDR2 YYEEEE. The CDR3 sequence is CASTRRYEQYF. CDR3 sequence (DNA): TGTGCCAGTACCCGCAGGTACGAGCAGTACTTC.

The rearrangement joins TRBV7-3 to TRBJ2-3, with a possible D match to TRBD1 (6 bases). Trimming shortened V by 7 bases and J by 7 bases, and 18 bases separated the two germline ends. The length of the CDR3 is 14 residues. CDR1 is SGHTA and CDR2 is FQGTGA in the germline V gene. The CDR3, as DNA: TGTGCCAGCACCGAAGGGGGTTCTGTAAATACGCAGTATTTT. Translating gives CASTEGGSVNTQYF.

This chain connects TRBV28 to TRBJ1-5; unclear D gene. CDR3 size: 15 residues. With 8 bases removed from V and 0 bases from J, the gap between germline ends came to 14 bases. CDR1 and CDR2 (germline): MDHEN, SYDVKM. The CDR3 DNA follows: TGTGCCAGCTCCAGCGGACTTTATAGCAATCAGCCCCAGCATTTT. This translates into CASSSGLYSNQPQHF.

CDR3 sequence (DNA): TGTGCCAGCAGCCGGGACAGAGTCACTGAAGCTTTCTTT. This translates into CASSRDRVTEAFF. The chain joins TRBV14 to TRBJ1-1; 7 bases agree with TRBD1. Germline CDR1 reads SGHDN; CDR2 reads FVKESK. This CDR3 has 13 residues. V was clipped by 4 bases and J by 4 bases; unmatched bases: 3.

This clone was recorded once. The gene calls are TRBV7-3 and TRBJ2-6; the D gene is possibly TRBD1 (6 bases). CDR3 length: 14 residues. Trimming stripped 6 bases from V and 0 bases from J, with 6 bases between. Germline V lookup: CDR1 SGHTA, CDR2 FQGTGA. The CDR3 region is CASRGGSGANVLTF. The DNA for the CDR3 is TGTGCCAGCAGAGGGGGCTCTGGGGCCAACGTCCTGACTTTC. The complete variable domain, with remaining parts taken from reference TRBV7-3 and TRBJ2-6, reads GAGVSQTPSNKVTEKGKYVELRCDPISGHTALYWYRQSLGQGPEFLIYFQGTGAADDSGLPNDRFFAVRPEGSVSTLKIQRTERGDSAVYLCASRGGSGANVLTFGAGSRLTVL.

This clone was picked up a small number of times. The chain is built from TRBV3-1 (or the pseudogene TRBV3-2) and TRBJ1-2; D is perhaps TRBD1 (6 bases). The V gene's germline CDR1 is LGHDT and CDR2 YNNKEL (reference sequence). Between the trimmed V and J ends, which lost 4 bases and 4 bases, there was a span of 10 bases. The CDR3 is 13 amino acids. CDR3 amino acids: CASSLQGPYGYTF. The CDR3 bases are TGTGCCAGCAGCCTACAGGGTCCCTATGGCTACACCTTC.

This clone occurred once. V usage is TRBV5-4 and J usage is TRBJ2-3, with TRBD2 identical over 8 bases. This CDR3 has 15 residues. V lost 0 bases and J lost 4; bases outside the gene matches: 4. CDR1 SGHNT and CDR2 YYREEE come from the germline V gene (reference sequence). The CDR3 sequence: CASSLEAGVSDTQYF. The CDR3 coding sequence is TGTGCCAGCAGCTTGGAAGCGGGAGTCTCAGATACGCAGTATTTT.

The chain uses TRBV24-1 and TRBJ2-1; tentative D call: TRBD2 (6 bases). V was pared by 3 bases and J by 1 base, with 12 bases between. The CDR3 loop spans 16 amino acids. CDR1 and CDR2 from the germline V gene are KGHDR and SFDVKD. In DNA form, the CDR3 reads TGTGCCACCAGTGATGTTAGCGGATCTTCCTACAATGAGCAGTTCTTC. Its protein is CATSDVSGSSYNEQFF.

The gene calls are TRBV6-5 and TRBJ1-1; D unresolved. The CDR3 has 12 amino acids. Germline loops: CDR1 MNHEY, CDR2 SVGAGI. V lost 6 bases and J lost 0, with 5 bases in between. This chain's CDR3 is CASRSVNTEAFF. The CDR3 DNA reads TGTGCCAGCAGGTCCGTGAACACTGAAGCTTTCTTT.

The V call is TRBV28, the J call TRBJ1-2, with D possibly TRBD1 on 6 matching bases. Germline V gene data show CDR1 as MDHEN and CDR2 as SYDVKM. The CDR3 covers 14 residues. V was pared by 6 bases and J by 2 bases, with 13 bases between. The CDR3 sequence is CASRSTGVNYGYTF. CDR3 sequence (DNA): TGTGCCAGCAGGTCGACAGGAGTAAACTATGGCTACACCTTC.

CDR3 region: CASGTGNTGELFF. CDR3 DNA sequence: TGCGCCAGCGGAACAGGGAACACCGGGGAGCTGTTTTTT. The chain couples TRBV5-1 to TRBJ2-2, with D possibly matching TRBD1 (5 bases). V lost 7 bases and J lost 1, with 8 bases in between. Germline lookup yields CDR1 SGHRS and CDR2 YFSETQ. The CDR3 covers 13 residues.

The chain recombines TRBV19 with TRBJ1-2; D gene uncertain. The CDR3 consists of 13 residues. Trimming took 5 bases from V and 8 from J, leaving 15 bases between them. Germline V gene data show CDR1 as LNHDA and CDR2 as SQIVND (reference sequence). This chain's CDR3 is CASSERTTGGYTF. CDR3 coding DNA: TGTGCCAGTAGTGAACGGACGACGGGGGGCTACACCTTC.

CDR3 amino acids: CASSLGGSHEQYF. The CDR3 DNA is TGTGCCAGCAGCTTAGGCGGCAGCCACGAGCAGTACTTC. The rearrangement joins TRBV11-2 to TRBJ2-7; D unclear. The CDR3 contains 13 residues. The V gene's germline CDR1 is SGHAT and CDR2 FQNNGV. Between the trimmed V and J ends, which lost 1 base and 5 bases, there was a span of 9 bases.

The chain combines TRBV24-1 with TRBJ2-3; D remains unclear. CDR3 length: 14 amino acids. The V end lost 3 bases, the J end lost 1 base, and 7 bases lay between the germline ends. Germline lookup yields CDR1 KGHDR and CDR2 SFDVKD. CDR3 residues: CATSDPRGTDTQYF. The CDR3 DNA reads as TGTGCCACCAGTGATCCTCGGGGCACAGATACGCAGTATTTT.

The chain carries TRBV6-2 or TRBV6-3 and TRBJ2-2; TRBD1 agrees at 8 bases. Germline V gene sequence: CDR1 MNHEY, CDR2 SVGEGT. Trimming removed 3 bases from V and 7 bases from J; junction bases left unmatched: 7. The CDR3 length is 15 residues. CDR3 DNA sequence: TGTGCCAGCAGTTATAGGACAGGGTCTATCGGGGAGCTGTTTTTT. Its protein product is CASSYRTGSIGELFF.

The V call is TRBV3-1 (or the pseudogene TRBV3-2), the J call TRBJ2-7; 11 nucleotides align to TRBD1. After removal of 0 bases from V and 2 bases from J, the junction contained 3 bases not matched to a gene. From germline, CDR1 is LGHDT and CDR2 YNNKEL (reference sequence). This CDR3 is 16 amino acids long. The CDR3 nucleotides are TGTGCCAGCAGCCAAGAGCGGGACAGGGGGGCCTACGAGCAGTACTTC. It is translated as CASSQERDRGAYEQYF.

The chain couples TRBV3-1 (or the pseudogene TRBV3-2) to TRBJ2-1, with D possibly being TRBD2 (6 bases). The CDR3 is made up of 15 amino acids. In germline, CDR1 is LGHDT, CDR2 YNNKEL (reference sequence). Between the trimmed V and J ends, which lost 2 bases and 7 bases, there was a span of 15 bases. The CDR3 region is CASSQRTWAGNEQFF. The DNA of the CDR3 is TGTGCCAGCAGCCAACGGACGTGGGCGGGAAATGAGCAGTTCTTC.

The rearrangement uses TRBV6-2 or TRBV6-3 and TRBJ1-5; D gene unclear. The CDR3 is 18 residues long. CDR1 is MNHEY, CDR2 SVGEGT, per germline. Trimming cost V 2 bases and J 1 base, with 18 bases left between them. CDR3 residues: CASSYLLRTGESNQPQHF. For the CDR3, the DNA is TGTGCCAGCAGTTACCTCCTCCGGACGGGAGAGAGCAATCAGCCCCAGCATTTT.

The chain is built from TRBV6-6 and TRBJ2-5; TRBD2 matches at 9 bases. The CDR3 has 16 residues. Germline V gene data show CDR1 as MNHNY and CDR2 as SVGAGI (reference sequence). The V and J ends lost 6 bases and 4 bases, in that order; junction bases with no gene match: 12. The CDR3 reads CASSEGIAGEGETQYF. DNA for the CDR3: TGTGCCAGCAGCGAGGGAATAGCGGGAGAAGGAGAGACCCAGTACTTC.